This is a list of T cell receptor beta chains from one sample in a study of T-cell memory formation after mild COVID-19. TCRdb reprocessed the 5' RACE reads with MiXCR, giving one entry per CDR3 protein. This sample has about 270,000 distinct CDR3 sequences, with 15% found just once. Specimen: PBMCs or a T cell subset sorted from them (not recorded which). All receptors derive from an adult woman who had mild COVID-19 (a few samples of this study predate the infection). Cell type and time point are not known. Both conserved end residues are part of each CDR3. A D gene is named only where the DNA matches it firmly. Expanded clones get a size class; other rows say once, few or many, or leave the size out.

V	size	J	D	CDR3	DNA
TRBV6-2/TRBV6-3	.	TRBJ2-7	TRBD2	CASSYGTSGGHEQYF	TGTGCCAGCAGTTACGGGACTAGCGGGGGCCACGAGCAGTACTTC
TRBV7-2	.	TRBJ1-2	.	CASSLARQTYGYTF	TGTGCCAGCAGCTTAGCGCGGCAGACCTATGGCTACACCTTC
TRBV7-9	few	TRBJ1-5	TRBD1	CASSLAGDRVGQPQHF	TGTGCCAGCAGCTTAGCGGGGGACAGGGTCGGCCAGCCCCAGCATTTT
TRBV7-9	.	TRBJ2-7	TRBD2	CASSRGLAGDSYEQYF	TGTGCCAGCAGCCGAGGACTAGCGGGAGACTCCTACGAGCAGTACTTC
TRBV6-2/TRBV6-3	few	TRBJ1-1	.	CASRGNRVMNTEAFF	TGTGCCAGCAGGGGAAACAGGGTAATGAACACTGAAGCTTTCTTT
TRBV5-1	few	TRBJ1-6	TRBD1	CASSLEGGTGNSYNSPLHF	TGCGCCAGCAGCTTGGAAGGCGGGACAGGGAACTCCTATAATTCACCCCTCCACTTT
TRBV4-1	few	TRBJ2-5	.	CASSQGDGGRETQYF	TGCGCCAGCAGCCAAGGGGATGGAGGGAGAGAGACCCAGTACTTC
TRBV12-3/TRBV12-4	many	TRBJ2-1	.	CASRAGSRDEQFF	TGTGCCAGCAGGGCCGGGAGCCGGGATGAGCAGTTCTTC
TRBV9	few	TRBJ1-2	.	CASSVDPDYNYGYTF	TGTGCCAGCAGCGTAGATCCAGACTATAACTATGGCTACACCTTC
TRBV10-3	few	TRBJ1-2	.	CAISERSTGANYGYTF	TGTGCCATCAGTGAGCGAAGCACCGGGGCTAACTATGGCTACACCTTC
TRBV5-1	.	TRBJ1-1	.	CASSGDAGTEAFF	TGCGCCAGCAGCGGGGATGCTGGCACTGAAGCTTTCTTT
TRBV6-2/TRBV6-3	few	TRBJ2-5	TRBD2	CASITGLAGIGQETQYF	TGTGCCAGCATTACGGGACTAGCGGGGATTGGCCAAGAGACCCAGTACTTC
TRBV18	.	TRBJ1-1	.	CASSPEGQGTEAFF	TGTGCCAGCTCACCAGAAGGTCAGGGGACTGAAGCTTTCTTT
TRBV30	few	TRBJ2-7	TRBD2	CAWSVSGITYEQYF	TGTGCCTGGAGTGTAAGCGGGATCACCTACGAGCAGTACTTC
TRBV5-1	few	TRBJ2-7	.	CASSLDWGAGEQYF	TGCGCCAGCAGCTTGGACTGGGGCGCGGGTGAGCAGTACTTC
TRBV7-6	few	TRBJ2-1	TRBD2	CASTQGPSGVDNEQFF	TGTGCCAGCACCCAGGGGCCTAGCGGGGTAGATAATGAGCAGTTCTTC
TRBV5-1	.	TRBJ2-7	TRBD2	CASSLTSGVSYEQYF	TGCGCCAGCAGCCTTACTAGCGGGGTCTCCTACGAGCAGTACTTC
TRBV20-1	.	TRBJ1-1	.	CSASPAGKNTEAFF	TGCAGTGCTAGCCCGGCAGGAAAGAACACTGAAGCTTTCTTT
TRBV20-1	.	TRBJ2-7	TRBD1	CSARTQGRQYF	TGCAGTGCGAGGACACAGGGGAGGCAGTACTTC
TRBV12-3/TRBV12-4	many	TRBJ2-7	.	CASSLVGGNEQYF	TGTGCCAGCAGTTTAGTTGGGGGGAACGAGCAGTACTTC
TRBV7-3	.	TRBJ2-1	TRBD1	CASSRKGGQGSNEQFF	TGTGCCAGCAGTCGTAAGGGGGGACAGGGCTCCAATGAGCAGTTCTTC
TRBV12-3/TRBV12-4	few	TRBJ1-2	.	CASSQSSGNYYGYTF	TGTGCCAGCAGTCAATCGTCGGGCAATTACTATGGCTACACCTTC
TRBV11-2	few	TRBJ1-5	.	CASSTRPGGQPQHF	TGTGCCAGCAGCACCCGACCCGGAGGTCAGCCCCAGCATTTT
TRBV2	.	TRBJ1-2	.	CASSELPGIYGYTF	TGTGCCAGCAGTGAATTGCCAGGGATCTATGGCTACACCTTC
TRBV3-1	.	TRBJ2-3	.	CASNRGSTDTQYF	TGTGCCAGCAACCGGGGGAGCACAGATACGCAGTATTTT
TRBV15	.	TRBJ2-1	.	CATSPSRESGYYNEQFF	TGTGCCACCAGCCCAAGCAGGGAAAGCGGCTACTACAATGAGCAGTTCTTC
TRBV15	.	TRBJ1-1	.	CATRPGGLGTEAFF	TGTGCCACCAGGCCGGGGGGGCTGGGCACTGAAGCTTTCTTT
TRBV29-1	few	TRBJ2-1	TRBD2	CSPTLAGSGKDKQFF	TGCAGCCCCACCCTAGCGGGGAGCGGAAAAGATAAGCAGTTCTTC
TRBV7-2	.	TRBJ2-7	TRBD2	CASSRSGEWYEQYF	TGTGCCAGCAGTCGTAGCGGGGAGTGGTACGAGCAGTACTTC
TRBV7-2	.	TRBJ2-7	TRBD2	CASSFASGSSYEQYF	TGTGCCAGCAGCTTCGCTAGCGGGAGCTCCTACGAGCAGTACTTC
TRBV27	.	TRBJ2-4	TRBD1	CASSRETGKVGKNIQYF	TGTGCCAGCAGTAGGGAGACAGGGAAAGTGGGCAAAAACATTCAGTACTTC
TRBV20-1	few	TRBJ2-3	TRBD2	CSAPGLAGGPDTQYF	TGCAGTGCTCCCGGACTAGCGGGGGGTCCAGATACGCAGTATTTT
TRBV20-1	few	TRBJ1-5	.	CSARAGTNSNQPQHF	TGCAGTGCTAGAGCCGGGACAAATAGCAATCAGCCCCAGCATTTT
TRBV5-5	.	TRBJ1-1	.	CASSLPGSPREAFF	TGTGCCAGCAGCTTGCCCGGGAGCCCACGTGAAGCTTTCTTT
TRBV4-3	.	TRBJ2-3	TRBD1	CASSQGFRQGLASLTDTQYF	TGCGCCAGCAGCCAAGGCTTTAGACAGGGCCTTGCCAGCCTCACAGATACGCAGTATTTT
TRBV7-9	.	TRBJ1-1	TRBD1	CASRLTGSTEAFF	TGTGCCAGCAGATTGACAGGGTCCACTGAAGCTTTCTTT
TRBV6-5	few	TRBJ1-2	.	CASSYRPGQKYGYTF	TGTGCCAGCAGTTATCGTCCGGGGCAGAAATATGGCTACACCTTC
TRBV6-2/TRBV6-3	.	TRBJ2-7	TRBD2	CASSPSGLAVYEQYF	TGTGCCAGCAGTCCTTCCGGACTAGCGGTCTACGAGCAGTACTTC
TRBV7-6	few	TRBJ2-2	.	CASSLEGRELFF	TGTGCCAGCAGCTTAGAAGGGAGGGAGCTGTTTTTT
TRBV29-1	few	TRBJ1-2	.	CSVLGASNYGYTF	TGCAGCGTCCTAGGAGCCTCTAACTATGGCTACACCTTC
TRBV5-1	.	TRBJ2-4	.	CASSFLKTDVAKNIQYF	TGCGCCAGCAGCTTTCTTAAGACGGATGTGGCCAAAAACATTCAGTACTTC
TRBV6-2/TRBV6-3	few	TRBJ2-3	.	CASSYSLSTDTQYF	TGTGCCAGCAGTTACTCTCTGAGCACAGATACGCAGTATTTT
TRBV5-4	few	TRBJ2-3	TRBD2	CASSQRLAGSGTLGDTQYF	TGTGCCAGCAGCCAGCGTCTAGCGGGATCCGGAACTTTAGGAGATACGCAGTATTTT
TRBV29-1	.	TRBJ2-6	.	CSVGVPGANVLTF	TGCAGCGTTGGGGTTCCTGGGGCCAACGTCCTGACTTTC
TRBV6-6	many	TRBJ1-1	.	CASSYGPTGFTEAFF	TGTGCCAGCAGTTACGGCCCAACGGGTTTTACTGAAGCTTTCTTT